This TCR beta chain was retrieved from a study of T cell changes during pregnancy in multiple sclerosis. Assay: immunoSEQ multiplex PCR; the TCRdb copy retains only in-frame clones and omits some. The sample has about 29,000 clones; about nine tenths are singletons. Germline V gene sequence: CDR1 LNHDA, CDR2 SQIVND (reference sequence). CDR3 size: 15 residues. Between the trimmed V and J ends, which lost 5 bases and 0 bases, there was a span of 11 bases. This TCR was sampled from a female donor with multiple sclerosis, enrolled in a pregnancy study. This chain connects TRBV19 to TRBJ2-1, with D possibly matching TRBD1 (6 bases). The specimen comprised CD8+ T cells from peripheral blood mononuclear cells, sampled before pregnancy. The CDR3 nucleotides are TGTGCCAGTAGTCGGGACAAGAGCTCCTACAATGAGCAGTTCTTC. Protein: CASSRDKSSYNEQFF.